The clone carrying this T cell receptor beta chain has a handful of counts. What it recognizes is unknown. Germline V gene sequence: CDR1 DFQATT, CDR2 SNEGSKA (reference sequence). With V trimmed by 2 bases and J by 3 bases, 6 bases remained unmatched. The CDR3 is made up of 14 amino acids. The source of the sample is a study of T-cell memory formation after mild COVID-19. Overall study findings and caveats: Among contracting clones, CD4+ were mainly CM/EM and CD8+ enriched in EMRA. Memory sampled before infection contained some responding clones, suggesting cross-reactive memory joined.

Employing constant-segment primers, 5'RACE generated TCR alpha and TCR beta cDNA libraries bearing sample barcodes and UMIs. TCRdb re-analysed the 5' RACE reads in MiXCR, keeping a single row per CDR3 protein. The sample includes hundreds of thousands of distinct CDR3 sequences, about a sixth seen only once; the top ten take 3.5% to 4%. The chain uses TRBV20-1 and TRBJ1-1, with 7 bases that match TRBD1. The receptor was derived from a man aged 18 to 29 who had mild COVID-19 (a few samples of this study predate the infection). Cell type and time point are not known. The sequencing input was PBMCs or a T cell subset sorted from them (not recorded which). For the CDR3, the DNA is TGCAGTGCTAGATTCCAGGGGGTCGACACTGAAGCTTTCTTT. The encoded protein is CSARFQGVDTEAFF.